One sample yielded the 30 T cell receptor beta chains listed below, sequenced in a study of T-cell reconstitution after alpha-beta-depleted transplantation in children. This sample's TCRbeta library carried unique molecular identifier barcodes. TCRdb fed the PCR reads into MiXCR, producing one record per CDR3 protein. Of nearly 350,000 distinct CDR3 sequences in the sample, roughly 15% were seen once. The source was PBMCs, mostly from graft donor cells, collected 360 days after TCRalphabeta/CD19-depleted stem cell transplant. The source of these receptors is a male patient between 2 and 10 years old who had a stem cell transplant for acute lymphoblastic leukemia, so the T cells may come from the graft donor.

This clonotype was recorded at least ten times. The J gene is TRBJ2-7, the V gene TRBV10-3; TRBD2 is a possible D gene (5 bases). The ends were cut back, 6 bases at V and 3 bases at J, with 12 bases in the middle. CDR3 length: 13 residues. Looked up from germline, CDR1 is ENHRY and CDR2 is SYGVKD. In DNA, the CDR3 is TGTGCCATCAGCCCCTCGGCGGGCTACGAGCAGTACTTC. Protein: CAISPSAGYEQYF.

This chain joins TRBV7-3 and TRBJ2-3; D unresolved. Trimming pared 1 base from V and 9 bases from J, leaving 20 bases between. This CDR3 spans 16 amino acids. Looked up from germline, CDR1 is SGHTA and CDR2 is FQGTGA. The CDR3 loop reads CASSLNAPGSTRTQYF. CDR3 DNA: TGTGCCAGCAGCTTAAATGCTCCAGGTTCCACGCGGACGCAGTATTTT.

In this sample, this clonotype turned up many times. The J gene is TRBJ2-7, the V gene TRBV6-5, with 13 bases that match TRBD2. Looked up from germline, CDR1 is MNHEY and CDR2 is SVGAGI. This CDR3 spans 15 amino acids. The trim removed 6 bases at V and 2 bases at J, leaving 4 bases unmatched. CDR3 loop: CASSRGLAGAYEQYF. The DNA of the CDR3 is TGTGCCAGCAGCCGCGGACTAGCGGGGGCCTACGAGCAGTACTTC.

The V gene is TRBV5-1, the J gene TRBJ2-3; 12 nucleotides match TRBD2. Germline trimming cut 1 base from V and 2 bases from J; bases unmatched to any gene: 11. This CDR3 has 19 amino acids. Germline V gives CDR1 SGHRS, CDR2 YFSETQ. CDR3 sequence (DNA): TGCGCCAGCAGCTTGTCCCTAGGACTAGCGGGACCCTCCACAGATACGCAGTATTTT. Its translation is CASSLSLGLAGPSTDTQYF.

In this sample, this clonotype turned up once. The rearrangement uses TRBV9 and TRBJ1-1; 9 bases fit TRBD1. V shed 2 bases, J shed 3 bases, and the junction held 8 bases outside the gene matches. The V gene's germline CDR1 is SGDLS and CDR2 YYNGEE. The CDR3 is 16 amino acids. The CDR3 protein is CASSVGTGYGYTEAFF. The CDR3 bases are TGTGCCAGCAGCGTCGGGACAGGGTACGGGTACACTGAAGCTTTCTTT. Together with reference TRBV9 and TRBJ1-1, the CDR3 gives the full variable domain: DSGVTQTPKHLITATGQRVTLRCSPRSGDLSVYWYQQSLDQGLQFLIQYYNGEERAKGNILERFSAQQFPDLHSELNLSSLELGDSALYFCASSVGTGYGYTEAFFGQGTRLTVV.

This clonotype appeared many times. The rearrangement links TRBV20-1 to TRBJ2-2; the D gene is possibly TRBD1 (5 bases). CDR3 length equals 15 residues. V gave up 3 bases and J gave up 1 base, with 12 bases separating them. Germline lookup yields CDR1 DFQATT and CDR2 SNEGSKA (reference sequence). The CDR3 sequence is CSASSVRENTGELFF. As DNA, the CDR3 is TGCAGTGCTAGCTCGGTCAGGGAGAACACCGGGGAGCTGTTTTTT.

This clonotype was counted many times. DNA for the CDR3: TGCAGTGCCACAACAGGGGCCGGGGCCAACGTCCTGACTTTC. Residues: CSATTGAGANVLTF. V usage is TRBV20-1 and J usage is TRBJ2-6; the match to TRBD1 covers 7 bases. V was clipped by 6 bases and J by 4 bases; unmatched bases: 6. Germline lookup yields CDR1 DFQATT and CDR2 SNEGSKA (reference sequence). The CDR3 spans 14 residues.

The V gene is TRBV5-1, the J gene TRBJ2-1; D remains unclear. Trimming took 4 bases from V and 2 from J, leaving 13 bases between them. Germline V gene data show CDR1 as SGHRS and CDR2 as YFSETQ. There are 15 residues in the CDR3. CDR3 nucleotide sequence: TGCGCCAGCAGCCCCACTGCGGAAGCCTACAATGAGCAGTTCTTC. It encodes CASSPTAEAYNEQFF.

In this sample, this clonotype turned up many times. The chain combines TRBV4-2 with TRBJ2-3; 10 bases are a match to TRBD2. This CDR3 comprises 15 residues. The V segment lost 4 bases and the J segment 3 bases; nucleotides outside the gene matches: 4. Germline lookup yields CDR1 LGHNA and CDR2 YNFKEQ. Here the CDR3 DNA reads TGTGCCAGCAGCCGCGGACTAGCGGCTACAGATACGCAGTATTTT. Protein: CASSRGLAATDTQYF.

Note on this clonotype: Relative to the germline gene, one junction end is altered; a read error may explain this. The V gene is TRBV4-3, the J gene TRBJ1-1; the match to TRBD1 covers 9 bases. This CDR3 has 13 residues. CDR1 is LGHNA and CDR2 is YSLEER in the germline V gene. CDR3 DNA sequence: TGCGCCAGCAGTCTGGACAGGGGATCTGAAGCTCTCTTT. Translation gives CASSLDRGSEALF.

V gene TRBV20-1 combines with J gene TRBJ2-1; tentative D call: TRBD1 (5 bases). CDR1 and CDR2 from the germline V gene are DFQATT and SNEGSKA (reference sequence). The length of the CDR3 is 14 residues. V was cut by 2 bases and J by 8 bases, with 16 bases left in between. In DNA, the CDR3 is TGCAGTGCTAGATTCCAGGGTGGAAATGATGAGCAGTTCTTC. This codes for CSARFQGGNDEQFF.

There are many counts of this clonotype. The chain recombines TRBV12-3 or TRBV12-4 with TRBJ2-1; no clear D gene. The CDR3 totals 12 residues. V lost 5 bases, J lost 10 bases, and 12 bases lay in between. CDR3 sequence: CASSTRLREQFF. DNA of the CDR3: TGTGCCAGCAGTACCCGACTGCGGGAGCAGTTCTTC.

Only a few counts were recorded for this clonotype. The chain couples TRBV12-3 or TRBV12-4 to TRBJ2-5; 7 nucleotides match TRBD2. This CDR3 is built from 14 residues. Trimming at V came to 5 bases and at J to 4 bases, leaving 7 bases not matched to a gene. CDR3 amino acids: CASSGQAGRETQYF. DNA of the CDR3: TGTGCCAGCAGTGGTCAAGCGGGACGAGAGACCCAGTACTTC.

This clonotype was detected many times. The J gene is TRBJ2-5, the V gene TRBV2; a weak D match, TRBD2 (5 bases). Between the trimmed V and J ends, which lost 8 bases and 1 base, there was a span of 11 bases. CDR3 size: 13 residues. CDR1 and CDR2 from the germline V gene are SNHLY and FYNNEI. The CDR3 DNA reads TGTGCCAGCGGATCTAGCTCCCAAGAGACCCAGTACTTC. It translates to CASGSSSQETQYF.

This clonotype was detected a few times. The rearrangement joins TRBV12-3 or TRBV12-4 to TRBJ1-1; 7 bases align to TRBD1. The CDR3 is 13 residues long. V was clipped by 5 bases and J by 5 bases; unmatched bases: 5. The CDR3 protein is CASSPTGATEAFF. In nucleotides, the CDR3 is TGTGCCAGCAGTCCCACAGGGGCTACTGAAGCTTTCTTT.

This clonotype was found many times. The rearrangement links TRBV15 to TRBJ2-3; 7 nucleotides agree with TRBD2. The V gene's germline CDR1 is LNHNV and CDR2 YYDKDF (reference sequence). J lost 3 bases, V lost 1 base, and 10 bases had no gene match. This CDR3 is built from 17 residues. The DNA of the CDR3 is TGTGCCACCAGCAGAGGCTCTCCCGGACTAGAAACAGATACGCAGTATTTT. Its protein product is CATSRGSPGLETDTQYF.

V and J are TRBV9 and TRBJ2-1, with D perhaps TRBD1 (6 bases). The CDR3 covers 15 residues. Trimming pared 7 bases from V and 4 bases from J, leaving 18 bases between. Per germline, CDR1 SGDLS and CDR2 YYNGEE. The CDR3 loop reads CASGPPGHPYNEQFF. In DNA form, the CDR3 reads TGTGCCAGCGGGCCCCCGGGACACCCTTACAATGAGCAGTTCTTC.

The chain joins TRBV7-6 to TRBJ2-4; TRBD2 might be the D (6 bases). There are 13 residues in the CDR3. Trimming cost V 3 bases and J 4 bases, with 7 bases left between them. Germline values: CDR1 SGHVS, CDR2 FNYEAQ. CDR3 DNA sequence: TGTGCCAGCAGCTTGGGGAGGAAAAACATTCAGTACTTC. This codes for CASSLGRKNIQYF.

V and J are TRBV5-1 and TRBJ2-7; a weak D match, TRBD2 (5 bases). There are 13 residues in the CDR3. The germline gives CDR1 SGHRS, CDR2 YFSETQ. The V end was cut by 4 bases, the J end by 6 bases, with 14 bases between. CDR3 sequence (DNA): TGCGCCAGCAGCCTCCATAGCGTAAGCGAGCAGTACTTC. Translating it yields CASSLHSVSEQYF.

The V call is TRBV28, the J call TRBJ2-4, with TRBD2 identical over 8 bases. Trimming at V came to 7 bases and at J to 0 bases, leaving 14 bases not matched to a gene. Germline V gene data show CDR1 as MDHEN and CDR2 as SYDVKM. The CDR3 is made up of 18 amino acids. For the CDR3, the DNA is TGTGCCAGCATGGAGCGGGAGCTTTCCTTACTAGCCAAAAACATTCAGTACTTC. Translation gives CASMERELSLLAKNIQYF.

The chain couples TRBV12-3 or TRBV12-4 to TRBJ2-5, with 10 nucleotides matching TRBD2. J was trimmed by 1 base and V by 4 bases; bases with no gene match: 6. The CDR3 covers 16 residues. The CDR3 DNA reads TGTGCCAGCAGTTCTGGACTAGCGGCTACCCAAGAGACCCAGTACTTC. This sequence encodes CASSSGLAATQETQYF.

This clonotype was found a few times. The V gene is TRBV5-6, the J gene TRBJ2-2; D is possibly TRBD1 (6 bases). CDR3 size: 17 residues. The germline CDR1 and CDR2 sequences are SGHDT and YYEEEE. Trimming removed 2 bases at V and 1 base at J, with 15 bases between. CDR3 DNA sequence: TGTGCCAGCAGCTTTCGGGCCTCGGGACAGAACACCGGGGAGCTGTTTTTT. It is translated as CASSFRASGQNTGELFF.

This clonotype was counted a few times. V and J are TRBV7-9 and TRBJ2-1, with TRBD2 as a possible D gene (7 bases). In germline, CDR1 is SEHNR, CDR2 FQNEAQ (reference sequence). Deletions cut 1 base from V and 3 bases from J, with 16 bases between. The CDR3 has 17 amino acids. The CDR3: CASSLVPRGTNYNEQFF. The CDR3 bases are TGTGCCAGCAGCTTAGTACCAAGGGGGACTAACTACAATGAGCAGTTCTTC. The full variable domain, in which reference TRBV7-9 and TRBJ2-1 provide the parts outside the CDR3, is DTGVSQNPRHKITKRGQNVTFRCDPISEHNRLYWYRQTLGQGPEFLTYFQNEAQLEKSRLLSDRFSAERPKGSFSTLEIQRTEQGDSAMYLCASSLVPRGTNYNEQFFGPGTRLTVL.

The V and J genes are TRBV5-5 and TRBJ2-1, with D uncertain. The CDR3 has 12 amino acids. V was trimmed by 6 bases and J by 9 bases, leaving 13 bases between them. CDR1 is SGHKS and CDR2 is YYEKEE in the germline V gene (reference sequence). The CDR3 sequence: CASNQLRSEQFF. The DNA of the CDR3 is TGTGCCAGCAACCAACTCAGGAGTGAGCAGTTCTTC.

V gene TRBV20-1 combines with J gene TRBJ2-6; the D gene is possibly TRBD2 (6 bases). V lost 4 bases, J lost 0 bases, and 7 bases lay in between. The CDR3 has 14 amino acids. CDR1 and CDR2 from the germline V gene are DFQATT and SNEGSKA (reference sequence). The CDR3 DNA reads as TGCAGTGCTACGGGGGTCTCTGGGGCCAACGTCCTGACTTTC. The encoded protein is CSATGVSGANVLTF.

The table lists this clonotype with a few counts. This chain uses TRBV18 with TRBJ1-1; 12 bases align to TRBD1. This CDR3 is built from 17 residues. V lost 3 bases to trimming and J lost 3 bases; unmatched junction nucleotides: 8. Germline lookup yields CDR1 KGHSH and CDR2 LQKENI. CDR3 coding DNA: TGTGCCAGCTCACCCCATCCGGGACAGGGGGCGGACACTGAAGCTTTCTTT. This gives the protein CASSPHPGQGADTEAFF.

This clonotype was recorded many times. This CDR3 is CASSKHLWDGSYEQYF. DNA for the CDR3: TGTGCCAGCAGTAAACATCTTTGGGACGGCTCCTACGAGCAGTACTTC. This chain links TRBV6-2 or TRBV6-3 with TRBJ2-7; the D call may be TRBD1 or TRBD2 (5 bases each). V lost 5 bases and J lost 0, with 17 bases in between. This CDR3 spans 16 amino acids. Germline V gives CDR1 MNHEY, CDR2 SVGEGT.

This clonotype was observed a handful of times. The CDR3 nucleotides read TGTGCCAGCAGACCCACCCTAGCCCTCCAAGAGACCCAGTACTTC. It encodes CASRPTLALQETQYF. The J gene is TRBJ2-5, the V gene TRBV6-1; D might be TRBD2 (5 bases). CDR1 and CDR2 (germline): MNHNS, SASEGT. This CDR3 region has 15 residues. Trimming removed 6 bases from V and 1 base from J, with 15 bases in between.

This clonotype was seen a few times. The rearrangement joins TRBV7-2 to TRBJ2-3; 10 bases fit TRBD2. With V trimmed by 4 bases and J by 5 bases, 9 bases remained unmatched. This CDR3 comprises 16 residues. CDR1 and CDR2 from the germline V gene are SGHTA and FQGNSA. The CDR3 spells CASSSGVAGGLDTQYF. In DNA form, the CDR3 reads TGTGCCAGCAGCTCTGGGGTAGCGGGAGGTTTAGATACGCAGTATTTT.

This clonotype was seen only once. The V and J genes are TRBV5-1 and TRBJ2-7; 7 bases match TRBD1. The CDR3 consists of 14 residues. CDR1 SGHRS and CDR2 YFSETQ come from the germline V gene. After removal of 3 bases from V and 4 bases from J, the junction contained 7 bases not matched to a gene. The CDR3 loop reads CASSWDSFTYEQYF. As DNA, the CDR3 is TGCGCCAGCAGCTGGGACAGCTTTACTTACGAGCAGTACTTC.